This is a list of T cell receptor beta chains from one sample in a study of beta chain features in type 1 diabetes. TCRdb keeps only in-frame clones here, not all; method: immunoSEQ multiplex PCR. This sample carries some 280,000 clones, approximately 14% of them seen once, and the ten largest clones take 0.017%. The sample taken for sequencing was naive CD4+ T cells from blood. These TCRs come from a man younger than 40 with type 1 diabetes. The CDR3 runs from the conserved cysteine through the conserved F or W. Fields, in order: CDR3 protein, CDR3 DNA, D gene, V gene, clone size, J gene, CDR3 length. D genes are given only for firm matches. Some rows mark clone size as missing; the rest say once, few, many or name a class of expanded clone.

CASSTLAGGNQETQYF,TGTGCCAGCTCAACACTAGCGGGAGGGAACCAAGAGACCCAGTACTTC,TRBD2,TRBV18,NA,TRBJ2-5,16
CASSFSGRDNEQFF,TGTGCCAGCAGTTTTAGCGGGAGGGACAATGAGCAGTTCTTC,TRBD2,TRBV2,few,TRBJ2-1,14
CASSQWSGITDTQYF,TGTGCCAGCAGTCAATGGTCGGGGATCACAGATACGCAGTATTTT,NA,TRBV6-5,NA,TRBJ2-3,15
CASSLAGTSGEQFF,TGCGCCAGCAGCTTGGCCGGGACTAGCGGAGAGCAGTTCTTC,TRBD2,TRBV5-1,NA,TRBJ2-1,14
CASSTGLAGGHNEQFF,TGTGCCAGCAGCACCGGACTAGCGGGAGGCCACAATGAGCAGTTCTTC,TRBD2,TRBV11-3,NA,TRBJ2-1,16
CASSFPSSGNTIYF,TGTGCCAGCAGTTTCCCGAGCTCTGGAAACACCATATATTTT,NA,TRBV28,few,TRBJ1-3,14
CASSLLAGGENEQFF,TGTGCCAGCTCACTGCTAGCGGGAGGGGAGAATGAGCAGTTCTTC,TRBD2,TRBV18,NA,TRBJ2-1,15
CASSLGPSGSSYEQYF,TGTGCCAGCAGCTTAGGTCCTAGCGGGAGCTCCTACGAGCAGTACTTC,TRBD2,TRBV7-9,once,TRBJ2-7,16
CASSRTGYEQYF,TGTGCCAGCAGTCGGACAGGCTACGAGCAGTACTTC,TRBD1,TRBV7-9,few,TRBJ2-7,12
CSVDAGTSNADTQYF,TGCAGCGTAGACGCCGGGACTAGCAACGCAGATACGCAGTATTTT,TRBD2,TRBV29-1,few,TRBJ2-3,15
CASSERGSGIEQETQYF,TGTGCCAGCAGTGAAAGGGGGAGCGGGATCGAACAAGAGACCCAGTACTTC,NA,TRBV2,NA,TRBJ2-5,17
CASSPLYEQYF,TGTGCCAGCAGCCCGTTGTACGAGCAGTACTTC,NA,TRBV7-9,NA,TRBJ2-7,11
CASSSGTSAYNEQFF,TGTGCCAGCAGCTCCGGGACTAGCGCCTACAATGAGCAGTTCTTC,TRBD2,TRBV7-2,NA,TRBJ2-1,15
CASSLLDRGHGYGYTF,TGTGCCAGCAGTTTACTTGACAGGGGGCACGGCTATGGCTACACCTTC,TRBD1,TRBV6-6,few,TRBJ1-2,16
CASSPPTGYSTDTQYF,TGTGCCAGCTCACCCCCGACAGGATATAGCACAGATACGCAGTATTTT,NA,TRBV18,NA,TRBJ2-3,16
CASSILAANNEQFF,TGTGCCAGTTCTATTCTAGCAGCAAACAATGAGCAGTTCTTC,NA,TRBV19,NA,TRBJ2-1,14
CSAQRGLEQYF,TGCAGTGCTCAACGCGGTCTCGAGCAGTACTTC,NA,TRBV20-1,NA,TRBJ2-7,11
CASSATGTGSSYEQYF,TGCGCCAGCAGCGCTACCGGGACAGGGTCTTCTTACGAGCAGTACTTC,TRBD1,TRBV5-1,NA,TRBJ2-7,16
CASSLGRPDSEQFF,TGTGCCAGCAGCTTGGGAAGGCCAGACAGTGAGCAGTTCTTC,NA,TRBV5-4,NA,TRBJ2-1,14
CASSPTTPGEPQHF,TGTGCCAGCTCACCAACAACCCCAGGGGAGCCCCAGCATTTT,NA,TRBV18,NA,TRBJ1-5,14
CASSLDGGRPDTQYF,TGTGCCAGCAGCTTAGATGGAGGGAGGCCAGATACGCAGTATTTT,NA,TRBV7-2,NA,TRBJ2-3,15
CASSLGTPYGYTF,TGTGCCAGCAGCTTGGGAACTCCCTATGGCTACACCTTC,NA,TRBV5-6,NA,TRBJ1-2,13
CASGPEGNVLTF,TGTGCCAGCGGTCCGGAGGGCAACGTCCTGACTTTC,NA,TRBV28,NA,TRBJ2-6,12
CAWSADRAYEQYF,TGTGCCTGGAGTGCCGACAGGGCATACGAGCAGTACTTC,TRBD1,TRBV30,few,TRBJ2-7,13
CASSIQGNYGYTF,TGTGCCAGTAGTATCCAGGGAAACTATGGCTACACCTTC,NA,TRBV19,few,TRBJ1-2,13
CASSVGGEETQYF,TGCGCCAGCAGCGTCGGGGGAGAAGAGACCCAGTACTTC,NA,TRBV5-1,NA,TRBJ2-5,13
CSAGTGQETQYF,TGCAGCGCTGGGACAGGCCAAGAGACCCAGTACTTC,TRBD1,TRBV29-1,NA,TRBJ2-5,12